This TCR beta chain was sequenced in a study of blood T cell repertoires in COVID-19. The table came from immunoSEQ multiplex PCR; TCRdb's copy has only in-frame clones and leaves some out. The table shows 390,000 or so clones, with about 83% occurring only once. The study assigned cohorts using participant-reported clinical history. Two negative PCRs, clearance, or symptom resolution were required of recovered Cohort 3 donors. The germline CDR1 and CDR2 sequences are MDHEN and SYDVKM. Trimming pared 3 bases from V and 2 bases from J, leaving 15 bases between. The length of the CDR3 is 16 residues. The sequenced sample was PBMCs or T cells enriched from blood (not recorded which). The sequence was obtained from a woman aged 45-60 years who had recovered from COVID-19. The V gene is TRBV28, the J gene TRBJ2-3; a weak D match, TRBD2 (5 bases). CDR3 nucleotide sequence: TGTGCCAGCAGTTTCCCGACTGGGAGCCCCACAGATACGCAGTATTTT. It translates to CASSFPTGSPTDTQYF.